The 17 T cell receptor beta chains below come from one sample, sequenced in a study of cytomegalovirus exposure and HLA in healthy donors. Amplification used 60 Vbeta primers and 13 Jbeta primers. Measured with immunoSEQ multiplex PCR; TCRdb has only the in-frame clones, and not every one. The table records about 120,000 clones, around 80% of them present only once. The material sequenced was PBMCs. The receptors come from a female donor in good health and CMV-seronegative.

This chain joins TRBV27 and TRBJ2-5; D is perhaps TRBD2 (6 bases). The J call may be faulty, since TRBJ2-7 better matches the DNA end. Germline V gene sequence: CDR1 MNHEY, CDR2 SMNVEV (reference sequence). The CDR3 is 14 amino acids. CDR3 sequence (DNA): TGTGCCAGCAGTCCGTTTTCAGGGAGGAACGAGCAGTACTTC. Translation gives CASSPFSGRNEQYF.

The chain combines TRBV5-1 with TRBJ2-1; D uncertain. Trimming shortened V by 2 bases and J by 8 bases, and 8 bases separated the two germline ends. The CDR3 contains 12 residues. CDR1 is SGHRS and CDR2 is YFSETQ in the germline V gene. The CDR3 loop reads CASSFLSDEQFF. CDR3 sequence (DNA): TGCGCCAGCAGCTTCCTCAGCGATGAGCAGTTCTTC.

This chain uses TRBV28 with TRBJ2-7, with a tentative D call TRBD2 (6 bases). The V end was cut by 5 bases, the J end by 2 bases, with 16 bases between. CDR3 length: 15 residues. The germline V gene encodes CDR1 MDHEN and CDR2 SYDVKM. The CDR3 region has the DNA TGTGCCAGCAGTACGACTAGTAGCCTTACCTACGAGCAGTACTTC. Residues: CASSTTSSLTYEQYF.

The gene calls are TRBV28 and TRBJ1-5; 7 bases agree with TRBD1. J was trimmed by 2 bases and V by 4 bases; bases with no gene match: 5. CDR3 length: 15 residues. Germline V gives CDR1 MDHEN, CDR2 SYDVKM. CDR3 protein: CASSSPGTGNQPQHF. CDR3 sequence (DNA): TGTGCCAGCAGTTCCCCCGGGACAGGCAATCAGCCCCAGCATTTT. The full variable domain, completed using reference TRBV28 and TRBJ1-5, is DVKVTQSSRYLVKRTGEKVFLECVQDMDHENMFWYRQDPGLGLRLIYFSYDVKMKEKGDIPEGYSVSREKKERFSLILESASTNQTSMYLCASSSPGTGNQPQHFGDGTRLSIL.

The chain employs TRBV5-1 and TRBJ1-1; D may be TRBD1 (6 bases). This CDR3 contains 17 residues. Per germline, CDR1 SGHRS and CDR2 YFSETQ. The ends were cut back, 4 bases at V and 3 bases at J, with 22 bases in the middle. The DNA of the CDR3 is TGCGCCAGCAGCATTTCTCCCGGGGCAGGGGACGACACTGAAGCTTTCTTT. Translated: CASSISPGAGDDTEAFF.

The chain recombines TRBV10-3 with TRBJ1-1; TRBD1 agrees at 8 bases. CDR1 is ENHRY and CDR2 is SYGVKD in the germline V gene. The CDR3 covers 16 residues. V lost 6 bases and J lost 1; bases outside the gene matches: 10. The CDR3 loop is CAISHTTTGENTEAFF. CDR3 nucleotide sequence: TGTGCCATCAGCCATACTACGACAGGGGAGAACACTGAAGCTTTCTTT.

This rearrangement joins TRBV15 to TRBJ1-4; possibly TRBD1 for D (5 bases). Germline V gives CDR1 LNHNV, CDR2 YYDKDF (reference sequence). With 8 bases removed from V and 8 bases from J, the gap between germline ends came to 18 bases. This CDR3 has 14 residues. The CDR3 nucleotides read TGTGCCACCTCAAAAGGCGGGGGTGGGGAAAAACTGTTTTTT. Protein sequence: CATSKGGGGEKLFF.

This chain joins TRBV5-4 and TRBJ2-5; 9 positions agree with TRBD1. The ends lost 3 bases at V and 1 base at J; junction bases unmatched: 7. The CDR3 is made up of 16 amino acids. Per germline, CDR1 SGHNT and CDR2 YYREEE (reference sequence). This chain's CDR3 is CASSYPDRGGQETQYF. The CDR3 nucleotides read TGTGCCAGCAGCTACCCAGACAGGGGGGGCCAAGAGACCCAGTACTTC.

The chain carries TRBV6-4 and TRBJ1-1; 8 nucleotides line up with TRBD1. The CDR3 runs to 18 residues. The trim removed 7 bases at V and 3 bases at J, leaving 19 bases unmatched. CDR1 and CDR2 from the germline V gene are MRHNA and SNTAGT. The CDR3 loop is CASTRRTGRLMVDTEAFF. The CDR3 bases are TGTGCCAGCACCCGAAGGACAGGGCGCCTGATGGTGGACACTGAAGCTTTCTTT.

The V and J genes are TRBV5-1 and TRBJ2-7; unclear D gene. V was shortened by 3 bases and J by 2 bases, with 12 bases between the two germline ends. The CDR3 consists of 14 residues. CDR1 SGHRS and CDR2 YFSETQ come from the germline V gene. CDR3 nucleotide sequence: TGCGCCAGCAGCTCGTCCCCAGAAACCTACGAGCAGTACTTC. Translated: CASSSSPETYEQYF.

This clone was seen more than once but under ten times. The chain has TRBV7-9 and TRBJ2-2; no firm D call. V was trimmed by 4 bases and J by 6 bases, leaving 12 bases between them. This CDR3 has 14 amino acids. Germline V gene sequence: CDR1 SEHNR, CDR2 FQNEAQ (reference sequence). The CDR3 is CASSSRRPPGELFF. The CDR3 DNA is TGTGCCAGCAGCTCTCGTCGTCCCCCCGGGGAGCTGTTTTTT.

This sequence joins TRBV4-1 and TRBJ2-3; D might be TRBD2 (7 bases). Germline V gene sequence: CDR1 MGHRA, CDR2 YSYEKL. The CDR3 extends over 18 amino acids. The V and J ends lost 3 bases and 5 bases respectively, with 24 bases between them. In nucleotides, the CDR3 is TGCGCCAGCAGCCATGCCTCCTGGGAGGGGGAGGGAATAGATACGCAGTATTTT. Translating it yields CASSHASWEGEGIDTQYF.

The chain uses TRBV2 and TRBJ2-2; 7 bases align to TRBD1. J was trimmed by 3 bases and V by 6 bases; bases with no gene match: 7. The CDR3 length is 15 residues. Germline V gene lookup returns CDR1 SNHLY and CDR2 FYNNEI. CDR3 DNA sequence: TGTGCCAGCAGCCCCGACAGGGTTGACACCGGGGAGCTGTTTTTT. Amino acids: CASSPDRVDTGELFF.

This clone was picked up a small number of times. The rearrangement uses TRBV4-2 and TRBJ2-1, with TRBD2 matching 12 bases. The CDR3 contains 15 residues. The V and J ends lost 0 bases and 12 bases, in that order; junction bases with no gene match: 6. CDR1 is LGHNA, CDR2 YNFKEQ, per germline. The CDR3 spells CASSQDLLAGGRQFF. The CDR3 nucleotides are TGTGCCAGCAGCCAAGATCTTCTAGCGGGGGGGCGGCAGTTCTTC.

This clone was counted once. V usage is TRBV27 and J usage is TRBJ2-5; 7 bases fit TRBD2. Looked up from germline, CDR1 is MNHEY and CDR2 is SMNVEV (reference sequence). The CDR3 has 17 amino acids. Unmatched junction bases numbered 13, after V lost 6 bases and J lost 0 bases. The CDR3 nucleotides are TGTGCCAGCAGCTCCTTTTGGGGCGGGGGAGACCAAGAGACCCAGTACTTC. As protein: CASSSFWGGGDQETQYF.

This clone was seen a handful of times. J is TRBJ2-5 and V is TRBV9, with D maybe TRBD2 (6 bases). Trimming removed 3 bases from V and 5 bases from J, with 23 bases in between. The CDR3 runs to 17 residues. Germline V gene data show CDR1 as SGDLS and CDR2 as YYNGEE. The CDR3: CASSALDGWGVRETQYF. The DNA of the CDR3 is TGTGCCAGCAGCGCCCTCGACGGGTGGGGGGTGCGGGAGACCCAGTACTTC.

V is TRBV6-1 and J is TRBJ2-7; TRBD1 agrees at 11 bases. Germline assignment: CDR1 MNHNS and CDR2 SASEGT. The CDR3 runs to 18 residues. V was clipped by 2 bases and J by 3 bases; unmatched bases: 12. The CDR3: CASSEWTGGPGADYEQYF. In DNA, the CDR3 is TGTGCCAGCAGTGAATGGACAGGGGGCCCCGGAGCAGACTACGAGCAGTACTTC.